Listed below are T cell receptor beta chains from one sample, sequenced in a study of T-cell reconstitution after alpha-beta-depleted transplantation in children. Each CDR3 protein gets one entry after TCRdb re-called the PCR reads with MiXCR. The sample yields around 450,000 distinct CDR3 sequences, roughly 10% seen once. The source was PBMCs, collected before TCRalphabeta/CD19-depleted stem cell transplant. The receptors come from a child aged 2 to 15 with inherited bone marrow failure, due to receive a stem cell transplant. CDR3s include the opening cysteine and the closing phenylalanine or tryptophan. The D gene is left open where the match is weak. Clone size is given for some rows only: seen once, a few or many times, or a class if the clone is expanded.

CDR3aa: CASSLWKDRDEQFF
CDR3nt: TGTGCCAGCAGTTTATGGAAGGATAGGGATGAGCAGTTCTTC
j_gene: TRBJ2-1
v_gene: TRBV12-3/TRBV12-4
d_gene: -
abundance: few

CDR3aa: CSAMDRDRAYQPQHF
CDR3nt: TGCAGTGCTATGGACCGGGACAGGGCCTATCAGCCCCAGCATTTT
j_gene: TRBJ1-5
v_gene: TRBV20-1
d_gene: TRBD1
abundance: -

CDR3aa: CASSPGAGAWWELFF
CDR3nt: TGTGCCAGCAGCCCGGGAGCTGGGGCATGGTGGGAGCTGTTTTTT
j_gene: TRBJ2-2
v_gene: TRBV7-2
d_gene: -
abundance: many

CDR3aa: CASSYPGRSSYNEQFF
CDR3nt: TGTGCCAGCAGTTACCCCGGGAGGAGCTCCTACAATGAGCAGTTCTTC
j_gene: TRBJ2-1
v_gene: TRBV6-2/TRBV6-3
d_gene: TRBD2
abundance: many

CDR3aa: CASSLNSLGQGYGYTF
CDR3nt: TGTGCCAGCAGCTTAAATTCTCTGGGTCAGGGCTATGGCTACACCTTC
j_gene: TRBJ1-2
v_gene: TRBV7-2
d_gene: -
abundance: -

CDR3aa: CSGRGSYNEQFF
CDR3nt: TGCAGTGGGCGGGGATCCTACAATGAGCAGTTCTTC
j_gene: TRBJ2-1
v_gene: TRBV20-1
d_gene: -
abundance: many

CDR3aa: CAGGPGPPYEQYF
CDR3nt: TGCGCCGGAGGACCCGGCCCTCCCTACGAGCAGTACTTC
j_gene: TRBJ2-7
v_gene: TRBV4-3
d_gene: -
abundance: many

CDR3aa: CSARLAGRVVEQFF
CDR3nt: TGCAGTGCTAGACTAGCGGGAAGGGTTGTTGAGCAGTTCTTC
j_gene: TRBJ2-1
v_gene: TRBV20-1
d_gene: TRBD2
abundance: many

CDR3aa: CASSWGLPGYTDTQYF
CDR3nt: TGTGCCAGCAGCTGGGGACTCCCGGGGTACACAGATACGCAGTATTTT
j_gene: TRBJ2-3
v_gene: TRBV7-9
d_gene: -
abundance: -

CDR3aa: CAIRTGPYEQYF
CDR3nt: TGTGCCATCAGGACAGGTCCCTACGAGCAGTACTTC
j_gene: TRBJ2-7
v_gene: TRBV10-3
d_gene: -
abundance: many

CDR3aa: CASSSLPSASTDTQYF
CDR3nt: TGTGCCAGCAGCTCTTTACCGAGTGCTAGCACAGATACGCAGTATTTT
j_gene: TRBJ2-3
v_gene: TRBV6-5
d_gene: -
abundance: -

CDR3aa: CASSSAGTGAGGELFF
CDR3nt: TGTGCCAGCAGCTCCGCCGGGACAGGGGCCGGCGGGGAGCTGTTTTTT
j_gene: TRBJ2-2
v_gene: TRBV7-8
d_gene: TRBD1
abundance: many

CDR3aa: CASSPLRTSGRFPYNEQFF
CDR3nt: TGTGCCAGCAGCCCCCTAAGGACTAGCGGGAGGTTCCCCTACAATGAGCAGTTCTTC
j_gene: TRBJ2-1
v_gene: TRBV7-9
d_gene: TRBD2
abundance: many

CDR3aa: CASSLALDPEQFF
CDR3nt: TGTGCCAGCAGCTTAGCGCTAGACCCAGAGCAGTTCTTC
j_gene: TRBJ2-1
v_gene: TRBV7-9
d_gene: -
abundance: many

CDR3aa: CASSRRWEEDNQPQHF
CDR3nt: TGTGCCAGCAGCCGTCGTTGGGAGGAGGACAATCAGCCCCAGCATTTT
j_gene: TRBJ1-5
v_gene: TRBV5-6
d_gene: -
abundance: many

CDR3aa: CSARPFLEAGTSGDNEQFF
CDR3nt: TGCAGTGCTAGACCGTTCTTAGAGGCCGGGACTAGCGGGGACAATGAGCAGTTCTTC
j_gene: TRBJ2-1
v_gene: TRBV20-1
d_gene: TRBD2
abundance: many

CDR3aa: CASSLGHRGDEQYF
CDR3nt: TGTGCCAGCAGCTTAGGTCACAGGGGCGACGAGCAGTACTTC
j_gene: TRBJ2-7
v_gene: TRBV7-9
d_gene: TRBD1
abundance: many

CDR3aa: CASSMGLAVYNEQFF
CDR3nt: TGTGCCAGTAGTATGGGGCTAGCGGTATACAATGAGCAGTTCTTC
j_gene: TRBJ2-1
v_gene: TRBV19
d_gene: TRBD2
abundance: -

CDR3aa: CASSQDAGLADYNEQFF
CDR3nt: TGTGCCAGCAGCCAAGATGCGGGACTAGCGGATTACAATGAGCAGTTCTTC
j_gene: TRBJ2-1
v_gene: TRBV3-1
d_gene: TRBD2
abundance: few

CDR3aa: CASSLQGRRTGELFF
CDR3nt: TGTGCCAGCAGTTTACAGGGGAGGCGCACCGGGGAGCTGTTTTTT
j_gene: TRBJ2-2
v_gene: TRBV12-3/TRBV12-4
d_gene: -
abundance: many

CDR3aa: CASSTDSPGEAFF
CDR3nt: TGTGCCAGCAGTACAGACTCACCGGGAGAAGCTTTCTTT
j_gene: TRBJ1-1
v_gene: TRBV12-3/TRBV12-4
d_gene: -
abundance: -

CDR3aa: CASSLDRLQTQYF
CDR3nt: TGTGCCAGCAGTTTAGACAGGCTTCAGACCCAGTACTTC
j_gene: TRBJ2-5
v_gene: TRBV27
d_gene: -
abundance: few

CDR3aa: CASSLYAGEDYEQYF
CDR3nt: TGTGCCAGCAGCTTGTACGCGGGAGAAGACTACGAGCAGTACTTC
j_gene: TRBJ2-7
v_gene: TRBV5-4
d_gene: TRBD2
abundance: few

CDR3aa: CASSGTFNTEAFF
CDR3nt: TGCGCCAGCAGCGGGACCTTTAACACTGAAGCTTTCTTT
j_gene: TRBJ1-1
v_gene: TRBV5-1
d_gene: -
abundance: many

CDR3aa: CASRRSDRSTYEQYF
CDR3nt: TGCGCCAGCAGGAGATCGGACAGATCGACCTACGAGCAGTACTTC
j_gene: TRBJ2-7
v_gene: TRBV4-3
d_gene: -
abundance: few

CDR3aa: CASSQDREGEQYF
CDR3nt: TGCGCCAGCAGCCAAGATAGGGAAGGCGAGCAGTACTTC
j_gene: TRBJ2-7
v_gene: TRBV4-3
d_gene: -
abundance: many

CDR3aa: CASSHRTPGYEQYF
CDR3nt: TGCGCCAGCAGCCACAGGACCCCGGGGTACGAGCAGTACTTC
j_gene: TRBJ2-7
v_gene: TRBV4-1
d_gene: -
abundance: many

CDR3aa: CASSQAASTDTQYF
CDR3nt: TGTGCCAGCAGCCAAGCGGCCAGCACAGATACGCAGTATTTT
j_gene: TRBJ2-3
v_gene: TRBV7-9
d_gene: -
abundance: few

CDR3aa: CASSQDGSAGGYTF
CDR3nt: TGCGCCAGCAGCCAAGACGGGAGTGCTGGGGGCTACACCTTC
j_gene: TRBJ1-2
v_gene: TRBV4-3
d_gene: -
abundance: few

CDR3aa: CASSPVGGIPANEQFF
CDR3nt: TGTGCCAGCAGCCCAGTGGGCGGGATTCCAGCCAATGAGCAGTTCTTC
j_gene: TRBJ2-1
v_gene: TRBV11-2
d_gene: -
abundance: many

CDR3aa: CASSLVGNSPLHF
CDR3nt: TGTGCCAGCAGCTTAGTTGGGAATTCACCCCTCCACTTT
j_gene: TRBJ1-6
v_gene: TRBV7-9
d_gene: -
abundance: few

CDR3aa: CASSSQLAFGKNIQYF
CDR3nt: TGTGCCAGCAGCTCCCAACTAGCGTTTGGCAAAAACATTCAGTACTTC
j_gene: TRBJ2-4
v_gene: TRBV7-2
d_gene: TRBD2
abundance: few

CDR3aa: CSARDPRTSGSTGELFF
CDR3nt: TGCAGTGCTAGAGATCCCCGGACTAGCGGATCCACCGGGGAGCTGTTTTTT
j_gene: TRBJ2-2
v_gene: TRBV20-1
d_gene: TRBD2
abundance: many

CDR3aa: CASSPQGSDTQYF
CDR3nt: TGTGCCAGCTCACCACAAGGGTCGGATACGCAGTATTTT
j_gene: TRBJ2-3
v_gene: TRBV18
d_gene: -
abundance: many

CDR3aa: CASSYLASFYNEQFF
CDR3nt: TGTGCCAGCAGTTACTTGGCTAGCTTCTACAATGAGCAGTTCTTC
j_gene: TRBJ2-1
v_gene: TRBV6-5
d_gene: -
abundance: many

CDR3aa: CATSEGLAEGPTGSYEQYF
CDR3nt: TGTGCCACCAGTGAGGGACTAGCGGAGGGCCCGACGGGCTCCTACGAGCAGTACTTC
j_gene: TRBJ2-7
v_gene: TRBV24-1
d_gene: TRBD2
abundance: many

CDR3aa: CASSQVHALSAGVLSYNEQFF
CDR3nt: TGTGCCAGCAGCCAAGTACACGCCTTATCAGCGGGAGTGCTCTCCTACAATGAGCAGTTCTTC
j_gene: TRBJ2-1
v_gene: TRBV4-2
d_gene: TRBD2
abundance: many

CDR3aa: CATSRELVTYNEQFF
CDR3nt: TGTGCCACCAGCAGAGAACTAGTGACCTACAATGAGCAGTTCTTC
j_gene: TRBJ2-1
v_gene: TRBV15
d_gene: -
abundance: many

CDR3aa: CASSVGLAGGSTGELFF
CDR3nt: TGTGCCAGCAGCGTTGGACTAGCGGGAGGTTCCACCGGGGAGCTGTTTTTT
j_gene: TRBJ2-2
v_gene: TRBV9
d_gene: TRBD2
abundance: many

CDR3aa: CASSDVGQRGTEAFF
CDR3nt: TGTGCCAGCAGTGACGTAGGACAGCGGGGCACTGAAGCTTTCTTT
j_gene: TRBJ1-1
v_gene: TRBV6-1
d_gene: -
abundance: many

CDR3aa: CASSLAGVGSNTEAFF
CDR3nt: TGTGCCAGCAGCTTAGCGGGGGTCGGGAGCAACACTGAAGCTTTCTTT
j_gene: TRBJ1-1
v_gene: TRBV7-8
d_gene: -
abundance: many

CDR3aa: CASSQRSGRVGISYNEQFF
CDR3nt: TGTGCCAGCAGCCAACGAAGCGGGAGGGTGGGAATCTCCTACAATGAGCAGTTCTTC
j_gene: TRBJ2-1
v_gene: TRBV4-2
d_gene: TRBD2
abundance: few